The rows below give T cell receptor beta chains drawn from one sample of a study of graft-versus-host responses after intestinal transplantation. Profiled with immunoSEQ multiplex PCR; TCRdb holds only in-frame clones, not every one. The sample consists of about 85,000 clones, about four fifths of them appearing once. Their target antigens are unknown. This specimen consisted of unstimulated CD8+ T cells sorted from spleen or lymph node cells, obtained before intestinal transplant. Source of these receptors: a human donor who received an intestinal transplant. The CDR3 runs from the conserved cysteine through the conserved F or W. A D gene is named only where the DNA matches it firmly. Part of the rows lack a size; the others show once, few, many or a class for expanded clones.

TRBV25-1	TRBJ1-1	.	.	CASSSEGNTEAFF	TGTGCCAGCAGTAGTGAAGGAAACACTGAAGCTTTCTTT
TRBV5-4	TRBJ2-5	TRBD1	.	CASSLEGAQETQYF	TGTGCCAGCAGCTTAGAGGGGGCGCAAGAGACCCAGTACTTC
TRBV21-1	TRBJ2-2	.	once	CASSKGVGQNTGELFF	TGTGCCAGCAGCAAAGGGGTGGGACAGAACACCGGGGAGCTGTTTTTT
TRBV2	TRBJ1-1	.	.	CASSPPQDSEAFF	TGTGCCAGCAGTCCCCCCCAAGACAGTGAAGCTTTCTTT
TRBV11-2	TRBJ1-6	.	once	CASSLGKAEVFWNSPLHF	TGTGCCAGCAGCTTAGGAAAAGCCGAGGTTTTTTGGAATTCACCCCTCCACTTT
TRBV13	TRBJ2-7	.	.	CASSLGPGPNSEQYF	TGTGCCAGCAGCTTAGGACCGGGCCCCAATTCCGAGCAGTACTTC
TRBV6-1	TRBJ2-7	TRBD1	.	CASSIGDRGPYEQYF	TGTGCCAGCAGCATAGGGGACAGGGGCCCCTACGAGCAGTACTTC
TRBV6-1	TRBJ2-7	TRBD2	once	CASSPWTSGRDEQYF	TGTGCCAGCAGCCCTTGGACTAGCGGGAGAGATGAGCAGTACTTC
TRBV11-2	TRBJ2-7	TRBD1	few	CASSLGSRGPYEQYF	TGTGCCAGCAGCTTAGGGTCCAGGGGGCCCTACGAGCAGTACTTC
TRBV10-3	TRBJ1-1	.	few	CAISTPMNTEAFF	TGTGCCATTTCGACACCGATGAACACTGAAGCTTTCTTT
TRBV4-1	TRBJ1-6	.	once	CASSQGPFSYNSPLHF	TGCGCCAGCAGCCAAGGGCCCTTCTCCTATAATTCACCCCTCCACTTT
TRBV6-6	TRBJ2-2	TRBD1	.	CASSYRDRVNTGELFF	TGCGCCAGCAGTTACCGGGACAGGGTTAACACCGGGGAGCTGTTTTTT
TRBV2	TRBJ2-7	TRBD1	.	CASSISGTGSNEQYF	TGTGCCAGCAGTATCTCCGGGACAGGGAGCAACGAGCAGTACTTC
TRBV14	TRBJ2-2	TRBD1	.	CASSQDVGTGDITGELFF	TGTGCCAGCAGCCAAGATGTGGGGACAGGGGACATCACCGGGGAGCTGTTTTTT
TRBV6-1	TRBJ1-1	TRBD1	.	CASGTTGSTEAFF	TGTGCCAGCGGGACGACAGGGAGCACTGAAGCTTTCTTT
TRBV5-6	TRBJ2-5	.	few	CASSLGGSQRETQYF	TGTGCCAGCAGCTTGGGGGGTAGCCAACGAGAGACCCAGTACTTC
TRBV4-1	TRBJ1-5	.	.	CASSQGGVDQPQHF	TGCGCCAGCAGCCAAGGTGGGGTAGATCAGCCCCAGCATTTT
TRBV5-6	TRBJ2-6	.	.	CASSLGGDPGANVLTF	TGTGCCAGCAGCTTGGGAGGGGATCCTGGGGCCAACGTCCTGACTTTC
TRBV29-1	TRBJ1-3	.	.	CSGKESGNTIYF	TGCAGCGGGAAAGAATCTGGAAACACCATATATTTT
TRBV7-9	TRBJ2-7	.	.	CASSHRDNYEQYF	TGTGCCAGCAGCCACCGGGACAACTACGAGCAGTACTTC
TRBV7-9	TRBJ2-6	.	.	CASSFTVGANVLTF	TGTGCCAGCAGCTTCACGGTTGGGGCCAACGTCCTGACTTTC
TRBV6-5	TRBJ2-7	TRBD1	.	CASSGGQGTTYEQYF	TGTGCCAGCAGTGGGGGACAGGGGACCACCTACGAGCAGTACTTC
TRBV19	TRBJ1-3	.	.	CASSMRVAYTGNTIYF	TGTGCCAGTAGTATGCGGGTTGCCTACACTGGAAACACCATATATTTT
TRBV4-1	TRBJ1-5	TRBD1	.	CASSQAGGYQPQHF	TGCGCCAGCAGCCAAGCAGGGGGTTATCAGCCCCAGCATTTT
TRBV2	TRBJ2-7	TRBD1	.	CASSSSRPGQYEQYF	TGTGCCAGCAGCTCGTCTCGACCGGGACAGTACGAGCAGTACTTC
TRBV5-6	TRBJ2-4	TRBD1	.	CASSSGTGDIQYF	TGTGCCAGCAGCTCGGGGACAGGGGACATTCAGTACTTC
TRBV30	TRBJ2-2	.	.	CAWAHYGAGELFF	TGTGCCTGGGCCCACTACGGGGCCGGGGAGCTGTTTTTT
TRBV10-1	TRBJ2-7	TRBD1	.	CASSGDSSYEQYF	TGCGCCAGCAGCGGGGACAGTTCCTACGAGCAGTACTTC